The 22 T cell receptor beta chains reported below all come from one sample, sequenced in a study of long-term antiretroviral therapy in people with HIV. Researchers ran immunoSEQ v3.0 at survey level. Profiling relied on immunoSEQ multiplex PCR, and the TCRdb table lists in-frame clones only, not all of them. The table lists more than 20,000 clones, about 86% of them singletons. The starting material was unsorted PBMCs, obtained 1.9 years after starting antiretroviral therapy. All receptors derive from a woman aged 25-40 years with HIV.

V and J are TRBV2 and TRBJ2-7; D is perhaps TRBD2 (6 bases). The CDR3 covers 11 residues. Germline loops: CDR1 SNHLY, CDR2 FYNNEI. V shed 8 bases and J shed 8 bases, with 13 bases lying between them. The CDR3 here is CASGRTTQQYV. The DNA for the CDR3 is TGTGCCAGCGGCCGGACTACTCAGCAGTACGTC.

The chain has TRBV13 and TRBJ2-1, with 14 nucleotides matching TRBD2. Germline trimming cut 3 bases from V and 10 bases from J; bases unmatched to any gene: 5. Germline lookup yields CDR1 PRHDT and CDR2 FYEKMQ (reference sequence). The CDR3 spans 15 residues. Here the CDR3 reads CASSLTSGGAGEQFF. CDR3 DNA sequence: TGTGCCAGCAGCTTGACTAGCGGGGGGGCCGGCGAGCAGTTCTTC.

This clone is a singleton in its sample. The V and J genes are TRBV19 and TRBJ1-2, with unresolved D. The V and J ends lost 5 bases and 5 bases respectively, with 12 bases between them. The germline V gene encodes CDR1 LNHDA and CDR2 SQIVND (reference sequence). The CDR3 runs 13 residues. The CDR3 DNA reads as TGTGCCAGTAGTCCTCAGGAGGAGTATGGCTACACCTTC. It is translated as CASSPQEEYGYTF.

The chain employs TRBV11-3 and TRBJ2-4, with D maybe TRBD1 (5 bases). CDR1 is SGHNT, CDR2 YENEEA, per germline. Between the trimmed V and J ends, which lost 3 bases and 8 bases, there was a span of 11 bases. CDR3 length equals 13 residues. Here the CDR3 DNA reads TGTGCCAGCAGCTTGCAGGGTGGCGACATTCAGTACTTC. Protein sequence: CASSLQGGDIQYF. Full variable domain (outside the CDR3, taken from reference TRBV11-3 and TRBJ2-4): EAGVVQSPRYKIIEKKQPVAFWCNPISGHNTLYWYLQNLGQGPELLIRYENEEAVDDSQLPKDRFSAERLKGVDSTLKIQPAELGDSAVYLCASSLQGGDIQYFGAGTRLSVL.

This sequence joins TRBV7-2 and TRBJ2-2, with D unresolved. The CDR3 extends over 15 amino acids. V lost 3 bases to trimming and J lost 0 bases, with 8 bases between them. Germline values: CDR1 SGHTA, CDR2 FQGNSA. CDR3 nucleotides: TGTGCCAGCAGCTTTCAACGGCCGAACACCGGGGAGCTGTTTTTT. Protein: CASSFQRPNTGELFF.

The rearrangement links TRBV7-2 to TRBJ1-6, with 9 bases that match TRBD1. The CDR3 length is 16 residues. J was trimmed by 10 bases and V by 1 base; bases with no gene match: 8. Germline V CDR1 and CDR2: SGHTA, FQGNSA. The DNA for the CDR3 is TGTGCCAGCAGCTTAGAGGGGGGGACAGGGCGCTCACCCCTCCACTTT. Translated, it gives CASSLEGGTGRSPLHF.

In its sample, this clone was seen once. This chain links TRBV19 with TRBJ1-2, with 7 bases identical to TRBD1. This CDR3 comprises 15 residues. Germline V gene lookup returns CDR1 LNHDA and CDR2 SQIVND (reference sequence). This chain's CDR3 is CATTWTGYASDGYTF. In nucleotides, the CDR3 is TGTGCTACAACCTGGACAGGTTATGCTTCGGATGGCTACACCTTC. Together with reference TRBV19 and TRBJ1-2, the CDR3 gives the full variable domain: DGGITQSPKYLFRKEGQNVTLSCEQNLNHDAMYWYRQDPGQGLRLIYYSQIVNDFQKGDIAEGYSVSREKKESFPLTVTSAQKNPTAFYLCATTWTGYASDGYTFGSGTRLTVV.

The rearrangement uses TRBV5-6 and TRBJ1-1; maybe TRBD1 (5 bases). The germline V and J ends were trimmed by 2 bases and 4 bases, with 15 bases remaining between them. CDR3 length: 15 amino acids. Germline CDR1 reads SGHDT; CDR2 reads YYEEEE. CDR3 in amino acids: CASSFLGGDGTEAFF. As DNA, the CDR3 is TGTGCCAGCAGCTTTTTGGGGGGGGACGGCACTGAAGCTTTCTTT.

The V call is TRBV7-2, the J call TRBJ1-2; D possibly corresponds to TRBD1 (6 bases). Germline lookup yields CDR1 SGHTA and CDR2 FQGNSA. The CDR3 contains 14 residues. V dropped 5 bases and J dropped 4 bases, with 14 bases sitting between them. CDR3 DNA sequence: TGTGCCAGCAGCGATCAAACAGGGCCCTATGGCTACACCTTC. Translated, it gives CASSDQTGPYGYTF.

The CDR3 sequence: CASSLAEVGNTEAFF. In nucleotides, the CDR3 is TGCGCCAGCAGCTTGGCGGAGGTCGGCAACACTGAAGCTTTCTTT. The chain recombines TRBV5-1 with TRBJ1-1; D is ambiguous. The germline V and J ends were trimmed by 0 bases and 2 bases, with 11 bases remaining between them. CDR1 is SGHRS and CDR2 is YFSETQ in the germline V gene. The CDR3 loop spans 15 amino acids.

Written as DNA, the CDR3 is TGTGCCAGCAGCTTGGGACAGAGAACCTACGAGCAGTACGTC. Its translation: CASSLGQRTYEQYV. The chain links TRBV13 to TRBJ2-7; TRBD1 matches at 7 bases. The J segment lost 2 bases and the V segment lost 3 bases, leaving 4 bases of the junction unmatched. CDR3 size: 14 residues. The germline CDR1 and CDR2 sequences are PRHDT and FYEKMQ (reference sequence).

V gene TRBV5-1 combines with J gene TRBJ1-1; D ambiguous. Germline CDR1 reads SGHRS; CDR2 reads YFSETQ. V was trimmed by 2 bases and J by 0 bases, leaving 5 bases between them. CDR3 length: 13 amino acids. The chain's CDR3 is CASSFRVNTEAFF. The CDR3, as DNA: TGCGCCAGCAGCTTCCGGGTGAACACTGAAGCTTTCTTT.

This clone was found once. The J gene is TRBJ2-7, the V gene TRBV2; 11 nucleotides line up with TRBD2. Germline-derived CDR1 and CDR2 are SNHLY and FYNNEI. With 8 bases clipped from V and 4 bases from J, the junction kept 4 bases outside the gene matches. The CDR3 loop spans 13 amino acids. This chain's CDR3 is CASSSGGNYEQYV. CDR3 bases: TGTGCCAGCTCTAGCGGGGGGAATTACGAGCAGTACGTC.

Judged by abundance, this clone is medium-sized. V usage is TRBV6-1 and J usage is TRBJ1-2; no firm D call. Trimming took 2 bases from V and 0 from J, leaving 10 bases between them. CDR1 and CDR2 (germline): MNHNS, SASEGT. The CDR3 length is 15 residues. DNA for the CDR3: TGTGCCAGCAGTGAACGTCAGACAACTAACTATGGCTACACCTTC. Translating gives CASSERQTTNYGYTF.

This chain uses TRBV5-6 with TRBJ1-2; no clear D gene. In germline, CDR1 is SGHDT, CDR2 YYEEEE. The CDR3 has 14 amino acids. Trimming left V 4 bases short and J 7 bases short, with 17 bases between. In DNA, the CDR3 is TGTGCCAGCAGCCCTGAGCAGAGAGGGAGTGGCTACACCTTC. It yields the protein CASSPEQRGSGYTF.

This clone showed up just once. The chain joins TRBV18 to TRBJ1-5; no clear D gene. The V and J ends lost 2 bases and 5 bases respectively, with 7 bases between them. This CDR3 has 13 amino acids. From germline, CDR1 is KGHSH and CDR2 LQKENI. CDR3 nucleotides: TGTGCCAGCTCACCAGGGCAAGATCAGCCCCAGCATTTT. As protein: CASSPGQDQPQHF.

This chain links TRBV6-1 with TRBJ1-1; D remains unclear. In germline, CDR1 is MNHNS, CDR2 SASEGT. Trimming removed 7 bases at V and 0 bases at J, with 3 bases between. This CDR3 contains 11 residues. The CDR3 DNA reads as TGTGCCAGCAAGATGAACACTGAAGCTTTCTTT. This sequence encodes CASKMNTEAFF.

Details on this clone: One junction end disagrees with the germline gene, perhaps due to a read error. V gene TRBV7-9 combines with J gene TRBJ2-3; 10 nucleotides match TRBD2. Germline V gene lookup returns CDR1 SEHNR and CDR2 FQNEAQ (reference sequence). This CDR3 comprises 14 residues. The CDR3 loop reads CASSLAGATDTQYF. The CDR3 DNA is TGTGCCAGCAGCCTAGCGGGGGCCACAGATACGCAGTATTTT.

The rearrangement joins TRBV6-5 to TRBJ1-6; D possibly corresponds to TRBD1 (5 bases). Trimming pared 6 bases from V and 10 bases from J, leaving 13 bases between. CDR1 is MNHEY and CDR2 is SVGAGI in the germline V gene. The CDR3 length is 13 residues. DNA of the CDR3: TGTGCCAGCAGCCCGGGACCCGGATCACCCCTCCACTTT. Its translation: CASSPGPGSPLHF.

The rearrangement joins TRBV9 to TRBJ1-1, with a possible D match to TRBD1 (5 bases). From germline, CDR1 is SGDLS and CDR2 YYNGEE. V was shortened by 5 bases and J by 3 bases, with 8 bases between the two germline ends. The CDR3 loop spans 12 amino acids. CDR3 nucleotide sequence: TGTGCCAGCAGAAAACAGGACACTGAAGCTTTCTTT. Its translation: CASRKQDTEAFF. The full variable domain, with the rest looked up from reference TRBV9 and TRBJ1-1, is DSGVTQTPKHLITATGQRVTLRCSPRSGDLSVYWYQQSLDQGLQFLIQYYNGEERAKGNILERFSAQQFPDLHSELNLSSLELGDSALYFCASRKQDTEAFFGQGTRLTVV.

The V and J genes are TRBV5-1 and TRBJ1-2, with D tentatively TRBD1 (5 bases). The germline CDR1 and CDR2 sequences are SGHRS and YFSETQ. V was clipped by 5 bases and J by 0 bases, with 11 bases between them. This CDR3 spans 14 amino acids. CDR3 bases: TGCGCCAGCAGACCCGGGGCAGCTAACTATGGCTACACCTTC. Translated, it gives CASRPGAANYGYTF.

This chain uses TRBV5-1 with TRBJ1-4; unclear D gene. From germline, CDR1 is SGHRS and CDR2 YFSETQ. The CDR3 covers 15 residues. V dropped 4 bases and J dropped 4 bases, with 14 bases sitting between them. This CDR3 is CASSLRQGGNEKLFF. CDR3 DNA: TGCGCCAGCAGCCTGAGACAAGGTGGTAATGAAAAACTGTTTTTT.